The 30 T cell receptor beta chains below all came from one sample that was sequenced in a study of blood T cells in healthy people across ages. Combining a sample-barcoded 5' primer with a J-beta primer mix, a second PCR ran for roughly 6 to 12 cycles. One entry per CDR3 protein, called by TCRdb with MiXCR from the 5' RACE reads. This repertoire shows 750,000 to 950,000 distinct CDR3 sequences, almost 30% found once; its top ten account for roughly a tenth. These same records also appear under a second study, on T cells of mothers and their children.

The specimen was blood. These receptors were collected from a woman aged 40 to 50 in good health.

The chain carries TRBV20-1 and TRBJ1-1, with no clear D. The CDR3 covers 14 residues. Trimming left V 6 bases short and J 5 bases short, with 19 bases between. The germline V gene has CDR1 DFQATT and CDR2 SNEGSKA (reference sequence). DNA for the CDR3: TGCAGTGCCCCGACGACGTTAGGGCGGACTGAAGCTTTCTTT. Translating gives CSAPTTLGRTEAFF.

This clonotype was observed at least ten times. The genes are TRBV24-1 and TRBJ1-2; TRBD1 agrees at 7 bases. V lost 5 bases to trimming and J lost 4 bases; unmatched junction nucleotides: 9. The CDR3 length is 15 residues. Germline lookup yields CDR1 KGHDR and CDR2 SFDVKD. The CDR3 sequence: CATSGGEGAGYGYTF. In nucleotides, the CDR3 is TGTGCCACCAGTGGTGGTGAGGGGGCTGGCTATGGCTACACCTTC.

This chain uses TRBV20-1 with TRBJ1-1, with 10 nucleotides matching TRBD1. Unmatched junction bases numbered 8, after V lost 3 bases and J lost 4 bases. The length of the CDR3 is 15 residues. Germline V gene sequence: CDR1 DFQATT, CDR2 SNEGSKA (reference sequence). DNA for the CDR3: TGCAGTGCTAGTCGGGACAGGGGTTTCTCCACTGAAGCTTTCTTT. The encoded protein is CSASRDRGFSTEAFF.

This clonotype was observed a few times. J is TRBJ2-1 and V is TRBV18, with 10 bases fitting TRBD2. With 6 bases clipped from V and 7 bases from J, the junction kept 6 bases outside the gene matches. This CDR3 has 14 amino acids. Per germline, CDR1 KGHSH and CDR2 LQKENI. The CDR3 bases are TGTGCCAGCTCGCTACAGGGACTAGCGAATGAGCAGTTCTTC. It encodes CASSLQGLANEQFF.

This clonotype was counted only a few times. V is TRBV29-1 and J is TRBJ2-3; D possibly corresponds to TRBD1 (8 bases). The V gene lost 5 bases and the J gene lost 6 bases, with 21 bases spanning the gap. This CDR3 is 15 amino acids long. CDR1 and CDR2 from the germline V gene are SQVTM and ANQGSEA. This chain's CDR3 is CSVNGGTGALDTQYF. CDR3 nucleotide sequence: TGCAGCGTTAACGGGGGGACAGGCGCACTGGATACGCAGTATTTT.

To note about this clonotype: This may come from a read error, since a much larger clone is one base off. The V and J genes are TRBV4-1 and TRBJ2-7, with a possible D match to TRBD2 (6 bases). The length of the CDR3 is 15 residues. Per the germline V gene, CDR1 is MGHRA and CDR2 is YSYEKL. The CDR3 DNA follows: TGCGCCGGCAGCCAAGCCCTGGGGGGAGCCTACGAGCAGTACTTC. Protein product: CAGSQALGGAYEQYF.

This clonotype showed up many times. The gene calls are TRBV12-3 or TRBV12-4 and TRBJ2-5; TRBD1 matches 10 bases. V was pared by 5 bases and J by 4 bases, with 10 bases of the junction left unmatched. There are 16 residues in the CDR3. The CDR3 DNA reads TGTGCCAGCAGTCTCCCCACCGGGACAGGGGTAGAGACCCAGTACTTC. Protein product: CASSLPTGTGVETQYF.

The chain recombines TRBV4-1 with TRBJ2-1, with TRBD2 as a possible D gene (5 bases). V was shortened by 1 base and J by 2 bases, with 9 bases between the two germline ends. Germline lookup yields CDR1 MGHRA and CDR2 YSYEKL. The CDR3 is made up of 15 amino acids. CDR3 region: CASSQALAAYNEQFF. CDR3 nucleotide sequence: TGCGCCAGCAGCCAAGCCCTAGCAGCCTACAATGAGCAGTTCTTC.

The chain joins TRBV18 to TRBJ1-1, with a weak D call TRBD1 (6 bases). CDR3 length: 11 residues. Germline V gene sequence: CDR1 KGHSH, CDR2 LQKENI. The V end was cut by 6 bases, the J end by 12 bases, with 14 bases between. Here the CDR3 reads CASSPDRLTFF. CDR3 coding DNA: TGTGCCAGCTCCCCCGACAGGTTGACTTTCTTT. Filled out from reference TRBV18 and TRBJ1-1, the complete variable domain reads NAGVMQNPRHLVRRRGQEARLRCSPMKGHSHVYWYRQLPEEGLKFMVYLQKENIIDESGMPKERFSAEFPKEGPSILRIQQVVRGDSAAYFCASSPDRLTFFGQGTRLTVV.

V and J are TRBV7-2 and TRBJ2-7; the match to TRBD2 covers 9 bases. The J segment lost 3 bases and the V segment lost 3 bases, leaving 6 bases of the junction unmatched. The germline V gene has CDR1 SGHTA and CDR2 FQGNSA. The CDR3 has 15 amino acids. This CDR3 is CASSFALAGVYEQYF. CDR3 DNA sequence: TGTGCCAGCAGCTTCGCGTTAGCGGGAGTCTACGAGCAGTACTTC.

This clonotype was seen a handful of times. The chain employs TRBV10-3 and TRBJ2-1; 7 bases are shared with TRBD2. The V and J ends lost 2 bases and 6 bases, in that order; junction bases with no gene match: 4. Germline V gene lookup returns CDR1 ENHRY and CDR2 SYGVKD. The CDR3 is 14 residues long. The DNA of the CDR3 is TGTGCCATCAGTGAGACTAGCGCACCCAATGAGCAGTTCTTC. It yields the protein CAISETSAPNEQFF.

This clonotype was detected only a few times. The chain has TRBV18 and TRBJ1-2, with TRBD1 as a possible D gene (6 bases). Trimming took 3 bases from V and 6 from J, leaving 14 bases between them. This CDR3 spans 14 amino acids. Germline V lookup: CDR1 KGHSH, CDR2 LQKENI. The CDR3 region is CASSPETRGHGYTF. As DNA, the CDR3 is TGTGCCAGCTCACCTGAAACCAGGGGTCATGGCTACACCTTC.

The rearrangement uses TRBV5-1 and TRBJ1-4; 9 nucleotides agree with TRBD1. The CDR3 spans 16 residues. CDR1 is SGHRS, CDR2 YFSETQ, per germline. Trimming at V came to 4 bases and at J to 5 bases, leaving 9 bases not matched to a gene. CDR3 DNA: TGCGCCAGCAGCGTCCCGGAGGGGACAGGGAATGAAAAACTGTTTTTT. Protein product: CASSVPEGTGNEKLFF.

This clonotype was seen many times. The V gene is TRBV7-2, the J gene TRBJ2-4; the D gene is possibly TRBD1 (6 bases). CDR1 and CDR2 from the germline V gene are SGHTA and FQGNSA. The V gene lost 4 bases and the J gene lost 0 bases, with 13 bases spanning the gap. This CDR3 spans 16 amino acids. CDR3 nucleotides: TGTGCCAGCAGCTCTAATCAGGGGACAGCCAAAAACATTCAGTACTTC. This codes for CASSSNQGTAKNIQYF.

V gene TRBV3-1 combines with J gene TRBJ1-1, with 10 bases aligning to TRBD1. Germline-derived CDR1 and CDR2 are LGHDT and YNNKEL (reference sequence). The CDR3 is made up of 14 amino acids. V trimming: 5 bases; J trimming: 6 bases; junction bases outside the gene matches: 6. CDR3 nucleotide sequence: TGTGCCAGCAGCTACTCCGGGACAGGGGCTGAAGCTTTCTTT. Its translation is CASSYSGTGAEAFF.

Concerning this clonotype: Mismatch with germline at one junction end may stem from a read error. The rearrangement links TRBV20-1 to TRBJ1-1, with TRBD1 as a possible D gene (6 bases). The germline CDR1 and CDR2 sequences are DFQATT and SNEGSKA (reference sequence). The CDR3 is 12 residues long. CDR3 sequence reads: CRATRGNTEAFF. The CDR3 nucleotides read TGCAGGGCTACCAGGGGTAACACTGAAGCTTTCTTT.

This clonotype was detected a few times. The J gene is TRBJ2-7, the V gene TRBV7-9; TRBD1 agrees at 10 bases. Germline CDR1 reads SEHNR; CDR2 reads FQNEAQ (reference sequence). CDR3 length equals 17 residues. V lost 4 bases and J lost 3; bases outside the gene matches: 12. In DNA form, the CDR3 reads TGTGCCAGCAGCTGGGGGACAGGGGACAAAAGAGACTACGAGCAGTACTTC. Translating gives CASSWGTGDKRDYEQYF.

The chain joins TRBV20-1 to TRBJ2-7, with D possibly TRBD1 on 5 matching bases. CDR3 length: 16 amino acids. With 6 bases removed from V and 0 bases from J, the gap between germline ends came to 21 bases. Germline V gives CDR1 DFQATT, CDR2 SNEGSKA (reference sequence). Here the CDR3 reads CSALSLGASRSYEQYF. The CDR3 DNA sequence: TGCAGTGCCCTCAGTCTAGGGGCCTCGCGCTCCTACGAGCAGTACTTC.

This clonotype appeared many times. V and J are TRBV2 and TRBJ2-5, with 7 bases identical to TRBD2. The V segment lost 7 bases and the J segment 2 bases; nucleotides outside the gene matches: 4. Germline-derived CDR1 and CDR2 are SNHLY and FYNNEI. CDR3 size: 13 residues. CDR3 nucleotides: TGTGCCAGCAAGAGCGGGGAACAAGAGACCCAGTACTTC. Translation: CASKSGEQETQYF.

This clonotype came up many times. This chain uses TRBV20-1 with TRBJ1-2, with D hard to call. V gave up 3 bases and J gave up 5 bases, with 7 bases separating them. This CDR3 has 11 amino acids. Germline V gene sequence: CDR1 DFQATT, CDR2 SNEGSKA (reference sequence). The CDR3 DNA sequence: TGCAGTGCTAGTTCGTTTTATGGCTACACCTTC. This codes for CSASSFYGYTF.

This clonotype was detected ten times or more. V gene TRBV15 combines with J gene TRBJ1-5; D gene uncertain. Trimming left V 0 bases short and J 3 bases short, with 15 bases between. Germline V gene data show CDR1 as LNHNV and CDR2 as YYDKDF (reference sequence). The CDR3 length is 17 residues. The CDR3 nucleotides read TGTGCCACCAGCAGAGATAGGGCAGGTGGGCTCAATCAGCCCCAGCATTTT. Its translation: CATSRDRAGGLNQPQHF. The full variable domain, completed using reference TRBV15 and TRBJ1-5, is DAMVIQNPRYQVTQFGKPVTLSCSQTLNHNVMYWYQQKSSQAPKLLFHYYDKDFNNEADTPDNFQSRRPNTSFCFLDIRSPGLGDTAMYLCATSRDRAGGLNQPQHFGDGTRLSIL.

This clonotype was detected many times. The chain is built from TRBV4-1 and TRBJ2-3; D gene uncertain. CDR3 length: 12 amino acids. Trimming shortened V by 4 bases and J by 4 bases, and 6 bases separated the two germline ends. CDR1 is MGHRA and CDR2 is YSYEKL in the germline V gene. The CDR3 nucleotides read TGCGCCAGCAGCCCCCAGGCAGATACGCAGTATTTT. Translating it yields CASSPQADTQYF.

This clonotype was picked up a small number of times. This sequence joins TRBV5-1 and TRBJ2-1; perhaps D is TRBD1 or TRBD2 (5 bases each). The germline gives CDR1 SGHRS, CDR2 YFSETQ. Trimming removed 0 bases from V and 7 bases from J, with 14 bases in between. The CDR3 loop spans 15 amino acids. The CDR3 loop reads CASSLGYEGQNEQFF. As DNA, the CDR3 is TGCGCCAGCAGCTTGGGGTACGAGGGGCAGAATGAGCAGTTCTTC.

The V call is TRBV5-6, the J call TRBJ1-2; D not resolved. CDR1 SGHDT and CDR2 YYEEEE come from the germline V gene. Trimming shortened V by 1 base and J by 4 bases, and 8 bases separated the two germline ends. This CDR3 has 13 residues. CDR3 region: CASSLPAVYGYTF. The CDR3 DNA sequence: TGTGCCAGCAGCTTGCCGGCAGTCTATGGCTACACCTTC.

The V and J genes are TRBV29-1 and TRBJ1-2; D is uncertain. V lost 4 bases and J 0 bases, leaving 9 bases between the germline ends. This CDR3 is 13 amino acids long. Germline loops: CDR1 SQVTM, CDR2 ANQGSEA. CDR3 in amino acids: CSVAAGPNYGYTF. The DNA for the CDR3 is TGCAGCGTTGCGGCGGGCCCTAACTATGGCTACACCTTC.

CDR3 DNA: TGTGCCAGCAACCCGACAGGGGGCCGTTCGGCTTTCTTT. It translates to CASNPTGGRSAFF. The V and J genes are TRBV6-6 and TRBJ1-1; 10 bases fit TRBD1. CDR1 MNHNY and CDR2 SVGAGI come from the germline V gene (reference sequence). V lost 7 bases to trimming and J lost 11 bases; unmatched junction nucleotides: 10. This CDR3 is built from 13 residues.

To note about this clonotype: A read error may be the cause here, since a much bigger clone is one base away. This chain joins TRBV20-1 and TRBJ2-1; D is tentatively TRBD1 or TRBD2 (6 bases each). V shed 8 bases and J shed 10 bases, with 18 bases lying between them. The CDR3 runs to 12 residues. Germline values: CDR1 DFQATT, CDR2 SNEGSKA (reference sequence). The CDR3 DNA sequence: TGCAGTCCCGGGGGCTTCGCCTACGAGCAGTTCTTC. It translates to CSPGGFAYEQFF.

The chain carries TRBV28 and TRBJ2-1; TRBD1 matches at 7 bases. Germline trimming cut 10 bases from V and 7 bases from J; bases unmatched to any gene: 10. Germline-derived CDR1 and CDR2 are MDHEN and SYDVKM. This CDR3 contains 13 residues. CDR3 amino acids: CAITGDVGNEQFF. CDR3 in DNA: TGTGCCATCACAGGGGATGTAGGAAATGAGCAGTTCTTC. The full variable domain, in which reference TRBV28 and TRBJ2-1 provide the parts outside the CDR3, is DVKVTQSSRYLVKRTGEKVFLECVQDMDHENMFWYRQDPGLGLRLIYFSYDVKMKEKGDIPEGYSVSREKKERFSLILESASTNQTSMYLCAITGDVGNEQFFGPGTRLTVL.

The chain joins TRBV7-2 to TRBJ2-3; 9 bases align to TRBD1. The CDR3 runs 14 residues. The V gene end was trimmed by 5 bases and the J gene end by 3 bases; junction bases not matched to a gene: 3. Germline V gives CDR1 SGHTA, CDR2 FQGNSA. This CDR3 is CASSTGTGTDTQYF. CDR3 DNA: TGTGCCAGCAGCACCGGGACAGGGACAGATACGCAGTATTTT.

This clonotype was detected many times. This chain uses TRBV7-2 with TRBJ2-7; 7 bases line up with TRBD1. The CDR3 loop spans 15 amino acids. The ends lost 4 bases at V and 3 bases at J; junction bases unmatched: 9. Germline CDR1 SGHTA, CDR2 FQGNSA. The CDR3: CASSSPGQRIYEQYF. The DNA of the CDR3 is TGTGCCAGCAGCTCGCCGGGACAGAGAATCTACGAGCAGTACTTC.